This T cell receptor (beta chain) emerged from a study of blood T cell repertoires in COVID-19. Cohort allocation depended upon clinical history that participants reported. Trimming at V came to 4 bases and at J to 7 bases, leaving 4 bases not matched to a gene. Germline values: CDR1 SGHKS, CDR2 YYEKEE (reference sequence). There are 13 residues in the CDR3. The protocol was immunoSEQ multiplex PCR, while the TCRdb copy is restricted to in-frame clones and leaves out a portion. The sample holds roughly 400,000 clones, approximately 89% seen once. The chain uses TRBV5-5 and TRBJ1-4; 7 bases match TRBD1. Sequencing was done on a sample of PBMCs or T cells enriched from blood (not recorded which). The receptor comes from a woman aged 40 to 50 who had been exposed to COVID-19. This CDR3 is CASSQGGGEKLFF. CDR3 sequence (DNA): TGTGCCAGCAGCCAAGGGGGCGGTGAAAAACTGTTTTTT.